The clone carrying this TCR beta chain came up a few times. This sample is part of a study of blood T cells in healthy people across ages. About the research overall: About one barcoded beta molecule per two T cells came from capture by template switching.

The sample providers were healthy Caucasian people from Russia, aged roughly 6 to 90. Total RNA, at least 5.5 micrograms per sample, came from PBMCs. The CDR3 totals 13 residues. Germline CDR1 and CDR2: SQVTM and ANQGSEA. V lost 8 bases to trimming and J lost 3 bases; unmatched junction nucleotides: 4. For the second PCR, which ran for about 6 to 11 cycles, a sample-barcoded 5' primer and a J-beta primer mix were used. A template-switch adaptor that had 12 random nucleotides put a tag on each cDNA molecule. TCRdb re-called the 5' RACE reads with MiXCR, one entry per CDR3 protein. Here the sample spans some 1.5 million distinct CDR3 sequences, 40% to 45% being singletons.

The gene calls are TRBV29-1 and TRBJ2-1, with 10 bases matching TRBD1. The sequence was obtained from a woman in her late teens or twenties in good health. The sample comprised blood. The CDR3 spells CSQGTGVYNEQFF. CDR3 bases: TGCAGCCAGGGGACAGGGGTCTACAATGAGCAGTTCTTC.